These 26 T cell receptor beta chains were all obtained from the same sample, sequenced in a study of shared clonotypes between healthy human individuals. Generated by immunoSEQ multiplex PCR, the TCRdb table keeps only in-frame clones and is missing some. The sample has approximately 1,500,000 clones; around 97% are singletons. Sequencing input: naive CD4+ T cells sorted from blood. Subset described: CD45RA+ positively selected. These receptors originate from a man aged 25 to 45 in good health.

This rearrangement joins TRBV27 to TRBJ2-4, with 11 positions matching TRBD1. The germline V gene encodes CDR1 MNHEY and CDR2 SMNVEV (reference sequence). V was pared by 8 bases and J by 2 bases, with 14 bases of the junction left unmatched. This CDR3 spans 18 amino acids. In DNA form, the CDR3 reads TGTGCCAGCGGTTCATGGACAGGGGGCGTTGGGACCAAAAACATTCAGTACTTC. It yields the protein CASGSWTGGVGTKNIQYF.

CDR3 loop: CASSVGTHSTDTQYF. CDR3 nucleotide sequence: TGTGCCAGCAGCGTAGGGACACATAGCACAGATACGCAGTATTTT. The chain links TRBV9 to TRBJ2-3, with D perhaps matching TRBD1 (5 bases). V lost 0 bases and J 0 bases, leaving 8 bases between the germline ends. In germline, CDR1 is SGDLS, CDR2 YYNGEE. The CDR3 runs 15 residues.

The chain has TRBV27 and TRBJ2-7; D gene ambiguous. Germline-derived CDR1 and CDR2 are MNHEY and SMNVEV (reference sequence). The CDR3 has 14 residues. The V end was cut by 6 bases, the J end by 2 bases, with 14 bases between. CDR3 bases: TGTGCCAGCAGGGCGGTGCGGCAGACCTACGAGCAGTACTTC. Its translation is CASRAVRQTYEQYF.

The chain combines TRBV18 with TRBJ2-1; D possibly corresponds to TRBD1 (5 bases). The germline V and J ends were trimmed by 4 bases and 10 bases, with 17 bases remaining between them. Germline V lookup: CDR1 KGHSH, CDR2 LQKENI. The CDR3 spans 14 residues. The DNA of the CDR3 is TGTGCCAGCTCACTTTCGGCAGGGATAGACGAGCAGTTCTTC. Its translation: CASSLSAGIDEQFF.

As DNA, the CDR3 is TGTGCCAGCAGCATACAGGGGACGGGAAACACCATATATTTT. Translation: CASSIQGTGNTIYF. The V call is TRBV2, the J call TRBJ1-3, with 7 bases fitting TRBD1. Germline CDR1 reads SNHLY; CDR2 reads FYNNEI. The CDR3 loop spans 14 amino acids. The V and J ends lost 6 bases and 4 bases, in that order; junction bases with no gene match: 6.

CDR3 in amino acids: CASSLAGRQGETQYF. CDR3 DNA sequence: TGTGCCAGCAGCTTAGCGGGACGGCAGGGAGAGACCCAGTACTTC. V gene TRBV7-8 combines with J gene TRBJ2-5; either TRBD1 or TRBD2 may fit D (5 bases each). Germline CDR1 is SGHVS and CDR2 is FQNEAQ. Trimming left V 0 bases short and J 4 bases short, with 12 bases between. The CDR3 covers 15 residues.

The CDR3 region is CASSPQGLSSYNEQFF. CDR3 bases: TGTGCCAGTAGCCCACAGGGACTGAGCTCCTACAATGAGCAGTTCTTC. The chain carries TRBV19 and TRBJ2-1; either TRBD1 or TRBD2 may supply D (6 bases each). The CDR3 loop spans 16 amino acids. CDR1 is LNHDA, CDR2 SQIVND, per germline (reference sequence). Trimming cost V 6 bases and J 0 bases, with 15 bases left between them.

The CDR3 protein is CASSHTTAGANVLTF. CDR3 DNA sequence: TGTGCCAGCAGTCATACGACAGCTGGGGCCAACGTCCTGACTTTC. This chain links TRBV6-1 with TRBJ2-6; D possibly corresponds to TRBD1 (5 bases). The CDR3 spans 15 residues. Trimming left V 5 bases short and J 2 bases short, with 10 bases between. The germline V gene encodes CDR1 MNHNS and CDR2 SASEGT.

This chain uses TRBV6-1 with TRBJ2-5; D remains unclear. The V and J ends lost 6 bases and 1 base respectively, with 6 bases between them. CDR3 length: 12 amino acids. CDR1 MNHNS and CDR2 SASEGT come from the germline V gene. This CDR3 is CASRVPQETQYF. CDR3 DNA sequence: TGTGCCAGCAGGGTGCCCCAAGAGACCCAGTACTTC.

V gene TRBV10-2 combines with J gene TRBJ2-7; 7 bases match TRBD1. Germline CDR1 and CDR2: WSHSY and SAAADI. This CDR3 has 14 amino acids. V dropped 3 bases and J dropped 9; count of bases not matched to a gene: 11. In nucleotides, the CDR3 is TGCGCCAGCAGTGATGACAGGGCCTCTTTTGGGCAGTACTTC. As protein: CASSDDRASFGQYF.

Note on this clone: At the DNA level, this CDR3 is encoded by other sequences in the same sample as well. The chain has TRBV30 and TRBJ1-5; TRBD1 is a possible D gene (5 bases). The CDR3 totals 13 residues. Germline V gene data show CDR1 as GTSNPN and CDR2 as SVGIG (reference sequence). V gave up 4 bases and J gave up 4 bases, with 11 bases separating them. The CDR3 region has the DNA TGTGCCTGGACCGGCGGGGGAAATCAGCCCCAGCATTTT. Translated: CAWTGGGNQPQHF.

This chain uses TRBV28 with TRBJ1-4, with D maybe TRBD1 (5 bases). Germline V gives CDR1 MDHEN, CDR2 SYDVKM. The CDR3 has 12 residues. Trimming removed 2 bases from V and 13 bases from J, with 11 bases in between. CDR3 DNA sequence: TGTGCCAGCAGTTTAGGCGGGCAGGGACTGTTTTTT. Residues: CASSLGGQGLFF.

The genes are TRBV6-6 and TRBJ1-2; TRBD1 might be the D (5 bases). This CDR3 is 16 amino acids long. CDR1 is MNHNY, CDR2 SVGAGI, per germline (reference sequence). Deletions cut 2 bases from V and 2 bases from J, with 15 bases between. This CDR3 is CASSYPEGSQNYGYTF. CDR3 DNA: TGTGCCAGCAGTTACCCAGAGGGGAGTCAGAACTATGGCTACACCTTC.

This chain connects TRBV6-1 to TRBJ1-2; weak D call: TRBD1 (6 bases). The CDR3 length is 13 residues. Germline V CDR1 and CDR2: MNHNS, SASEGT. The V and J ends lost 6 bases and 6 bases respectively, with 14 bases between them. The DNA for the CDR3 is TGTGCCAGCAGCCCGGGTCAGGGGAATGGCTACACCTTC. It translates to CASSPGQGNGYTF.

The chain joins TRBV5-4 to TRBJ2-2; D not resolved. Trimming took off 4 bases at V and 6 bases at J, with 16 bases between the two ends. Germline CDR1 SGHNT, CDR2 YYREEE (reference sequence). CDR3 length: 15 residues. The CDR3 DNA is TGTGCCAGCAGCCAAGGCGGTGACGTGGCCGGGGAGCTGTTTTTT. Its translation is CASSQGGDVAGELFF.

Regarding this clone: This CDR3 is also generated by other DNA sequences in the sample. This sequence joins TRBV6-1 and TRBJ2-7, with D tentatively TRBD1 (5 bases). The CDR3 length is 12 residues. V lost 2 bases to trimming and J lost 3 bases, with 5 bases between them. The germline CDR1 and CDR2 sequences are MNHNS and SASEGT. In DNA, the CDR3 is TGTGCCAGCAGTGAAAGGGGCTACGAGCAGTACTTC. This codes for CASSERGYEQYF.

The rearrangement joins TRBV5-1 to TRBJ2-2; D is perhaps TRBD1 (5 bases). This CDR3 spans 17 amino acids. Germline values: CDR1 SGHRS, CDR2 YFSETQ. Trimming removed 5 bases at V and 3 bases at J, with 20 bases between. DNA of the CDR3: TGCGCCAGCAGATTCCGGGCAGGGTCTATACACACCGGGGAGCTGTTTTTT. Protein sequence: CASRFRAGSIHTGELFF.

The V and J genes are TRBV10-3 and TRBJ2-5, with D possibly TRBD2 on 5 matching bases. The germline gives CDR1 ENHRY, CDR2 SYGVKD. The CDR3 runs to 18 residues. Trimming took 0 bases from V and 2 from J, leaving 19 bases between them. The CDR3 is CAISESSATRALQETQYF. Here the CDR3 DNA reads TGTGCCATCAGTGAGTCTAGCGCCACTAGAGCCCTTCAAGAGACCCAGTACTTC.

The V gene is TRBV7-3, the J gene TRBJ2-1; 13 bases match TRBD2. V was pared by 5 bases and J by 4 bases, with 8 bases of the junction left unmatched. CDR1 is SGHTA, CDR2 FQGTGA, per germline. This CDR3 has 17 amino acids. The CDR3 sequence is CASSTSGLAGVYNEQFF. The CDR3 nucleotides are TGTGCCAGCAGCACCTCCGGACTAGCGGGAGTTTACAATGAGCAGTTCTTC.

J is TRBJ2-7 and V is TRBV21-1; no check of the table's D call, TRBD1, against the DNA was made. TRBV21-1 is a pseudogene segment. This CDR3 has 13 amino acids. CDR3 sequence reads: CAIPSQGADEQYF. The CDR3 region has the DNA TGTGCCATTCCGAGTCAGGGGGCCGACGAGCAGTACTTC.

The chain is built from TRBV29-1 and TRBJ2-3; D gene ambiguous. Trimming removed 4 bases at V and 5 bases at J, with 13 bases between. The CDR3 sequence is 13 residues long. Germline V gene lookup returns CDR1 SQVTM and CDR2 ANQGSEA. CDR3 bases: TGCAGCGTTGTAGGGCCTTCCATAGATACGCAGTATTTT. This translates into CSVVGPSIDTQYF.

This CDR3 reads CASILGQSSTDTQYF. In DNA form, the CDR3 reads TGTGCCAGCATACTGGGACAGTCTAGCACAGATACGCAGTATTTT. The chain recombines TRBV28 with TRBJ2-3, with 7 bases aligning to TRBD1. This CDR3 contains 15 residues. V lost 7 bases, J lost 0 bases, and 7 bases stayed unmatched. In germline, CDR1 is MDHEN, CDR2 SYDVKM.

V is TRBV5-1 and J is TRBJ1-4, with D unresolved. CDR3 length equals 15 residues. The ends were cut back, 6 bases at V and 7 bases at J, with 19 bases in the middle. Germline loops: CDR1 SGHRS, CDR2 YFSETQ. CDR3 sequence: CASTEGGSTPEKLFF. The CDR3 DNA is TGCGCCAGCACTGAGGGCGGCTCGACCCCTGAAAAACTGTTTTTT. Full variable domain (rest looked up from reference TRBV5-1 and TRBJ1-4): KAGVTQTPRYLIKTRGQQVTLSCSPISGHRSVSWYQQTPGQGLQFLFEYFSETQRNKGNFPGRFSGRQFSNSRSEMNVSTLELGDSALYLCASTEGGSTPEKLFFGSGTQLSVL.

The chain is built from TRBV5-1 and TRBJ1-1; 7 nucleotides align to TRBD1. The germline CDR1 and CDR2 sequences are SGHRS and YFSETQ. V lost 4 bases and J lost 6; bases outside the gene matches: 3. CDR3 size: 12 residues. CDR3: CASSVGTAEAFF. DNA of the CDR3: TGCGCCAGCAGCGTCGGGACAGCTGAAGCTTTCTTT.

Concerning this clone itself: The sample has other DNA sequences that encode this CDR3 too. V is TRBV7-9 and J is TRBJ2-3; possibly TRBD2 for D (5 bases). V was cut by 1 base and J by 0 bases, with 8 bases left in between. CDR1 is SEHNR and CDR2 is FQNEAQ in the germline V gene (reference sequence). The CDR3 covers 15 residues. CDR3 sequence reads: CASSLGRTSTDTQYF. The CDR3 DNA follows: TGTGCCAGCAGCTTAGGGCGGACTAGCACAGATACGCAGTATTTT.

The J gene is TRBJ1-2, the V gene TRBV30; D unresolved. Per the germline V gene, CDR1 is GTSNPN and CDR2 is SVGIG (reference sequence). V shed 2 bases and J shed 1 base, with 8 bases lying between them. This CDR3 contains 13 residues. DNA for the CDR3: TGTGCCTGGAGTCCCACGTTTAACTATGGCTACACCTTC. Its protein is CAWSPTFNYGYTF.